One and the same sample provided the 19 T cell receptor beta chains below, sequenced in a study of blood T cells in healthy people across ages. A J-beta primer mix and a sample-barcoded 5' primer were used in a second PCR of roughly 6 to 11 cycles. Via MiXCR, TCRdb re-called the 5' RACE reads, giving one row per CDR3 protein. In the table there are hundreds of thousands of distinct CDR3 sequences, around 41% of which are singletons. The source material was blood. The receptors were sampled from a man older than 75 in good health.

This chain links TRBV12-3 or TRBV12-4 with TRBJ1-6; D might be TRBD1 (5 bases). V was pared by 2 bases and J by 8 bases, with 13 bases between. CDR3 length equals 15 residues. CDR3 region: CASSLFGGYDSPLHF. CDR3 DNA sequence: TGTGCCAGCAGTTTATTCGGGGGATATGATTCACCCCTCCACTTT.

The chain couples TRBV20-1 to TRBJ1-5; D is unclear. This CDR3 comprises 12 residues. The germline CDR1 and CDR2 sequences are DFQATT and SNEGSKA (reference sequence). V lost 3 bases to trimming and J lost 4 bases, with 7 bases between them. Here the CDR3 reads CSASKGNQPQHF. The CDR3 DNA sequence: TGCAGTGCTAGCAAGGGTAATCAGCCCCAGCATTTT.

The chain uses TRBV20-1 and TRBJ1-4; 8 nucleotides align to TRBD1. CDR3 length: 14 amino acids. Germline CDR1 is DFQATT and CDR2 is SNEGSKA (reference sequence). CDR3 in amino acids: CRATGDLLIGELFF. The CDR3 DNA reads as TGCAGAGCGACAGGGGATCTCTTAATTGGTGAACTGTTTTTT.

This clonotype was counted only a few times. CDR3 coding DNA: TGCGCCAGCAGCCGAGACATTACAGGGTCCCTCGTCGGTAGCGGGAGCCGAAATGAGCAGTACTTC. It translates to CASSRDITGSLVGSGSRNEQYF. The chain recombines TRBV4-3 with TRBJ2-7, with 9 nucleotides matching TRBD2. V dropped 4 bases and J dropped 7; count of bases not matched to a gene: 32. Germline V lookup: CDR1 LGHNA, CDR2 YSLEER. The CDR3 is made up of 22 amino acids.

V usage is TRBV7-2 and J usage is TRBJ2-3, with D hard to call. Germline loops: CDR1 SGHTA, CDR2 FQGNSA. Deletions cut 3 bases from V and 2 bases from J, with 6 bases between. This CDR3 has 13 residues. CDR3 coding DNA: TGTGCCAGCAGCTTTCAATACACAGATACGCAGTATTTT. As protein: CASSFQYTDTQYF. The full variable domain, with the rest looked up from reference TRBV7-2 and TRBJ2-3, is GAGVSQSPSNKVTEKGKDVELRCDPISGHTALYWYRQSLGQGLEFLIYFQGNSAPDKSGLPSDRFSAERTGGSVSTLTIQRTQQEDSAVYLCASSFQYTDTQYFGPGTRLTVL.

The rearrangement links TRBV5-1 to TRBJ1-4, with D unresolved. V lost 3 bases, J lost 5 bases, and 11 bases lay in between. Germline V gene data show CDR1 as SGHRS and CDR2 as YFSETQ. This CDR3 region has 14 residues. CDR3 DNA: TGCGCCAGCAGCTACGGCAGTAAAAATGAAAAACTGTTTTTT. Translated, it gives CASSYGSKNEKLFF.

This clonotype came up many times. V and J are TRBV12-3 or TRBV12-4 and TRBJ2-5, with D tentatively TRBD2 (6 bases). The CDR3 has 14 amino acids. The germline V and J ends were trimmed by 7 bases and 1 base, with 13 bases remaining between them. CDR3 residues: CASKSWTTQETQYF. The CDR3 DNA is TGTGCCAGCAAATCCTGGACTACCCAAGAGACCCAGTACTTC.

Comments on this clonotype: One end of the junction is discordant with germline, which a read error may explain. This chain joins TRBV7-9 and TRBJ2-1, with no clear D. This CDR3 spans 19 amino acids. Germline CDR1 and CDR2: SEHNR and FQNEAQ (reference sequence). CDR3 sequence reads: CAGSLHPPQAEIRYNEQFF. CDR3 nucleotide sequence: TGTGCCGGCAGCTTACACCCCCCTCAAGCAGAGATTCGGTACAATGAGCAGTTCTTC.

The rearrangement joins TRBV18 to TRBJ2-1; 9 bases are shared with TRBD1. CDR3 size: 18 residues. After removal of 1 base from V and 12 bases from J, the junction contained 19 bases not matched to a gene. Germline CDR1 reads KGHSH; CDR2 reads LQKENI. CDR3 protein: CASSPLDIRTGETRGQFF. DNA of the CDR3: TGTGCCAGCTCACCACTCGATATCCGGACAGGGGAGACCCGGGGGCAGTTCTTC.

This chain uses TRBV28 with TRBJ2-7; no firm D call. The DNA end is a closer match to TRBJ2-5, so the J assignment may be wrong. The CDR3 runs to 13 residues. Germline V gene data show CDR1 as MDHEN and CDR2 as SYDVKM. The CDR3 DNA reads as TGTGCCAGCAATGACCCGTCGGAAGAGACCCAGTACTTC. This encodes CASNDPSEETQYF.

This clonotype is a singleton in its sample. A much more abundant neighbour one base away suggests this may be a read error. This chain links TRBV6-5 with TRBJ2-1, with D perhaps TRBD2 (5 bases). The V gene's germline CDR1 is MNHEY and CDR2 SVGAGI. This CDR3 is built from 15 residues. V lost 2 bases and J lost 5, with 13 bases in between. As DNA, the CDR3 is TGTGCCAGCAGTTACGAGGGTGTGAGGCACAATGAGCAGTTCTTC. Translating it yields CASSYEGVRHNEQFF.

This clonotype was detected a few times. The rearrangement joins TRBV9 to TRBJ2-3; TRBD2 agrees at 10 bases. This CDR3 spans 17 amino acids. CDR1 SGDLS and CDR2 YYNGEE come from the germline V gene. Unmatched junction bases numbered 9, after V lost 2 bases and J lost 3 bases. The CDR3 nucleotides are TGTGCCAGCAGCGTCTTCAGAGCGGGGGGGTTGACAGATACGCAGTATTTT. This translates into CASSVFRAGGLTDTQYF.

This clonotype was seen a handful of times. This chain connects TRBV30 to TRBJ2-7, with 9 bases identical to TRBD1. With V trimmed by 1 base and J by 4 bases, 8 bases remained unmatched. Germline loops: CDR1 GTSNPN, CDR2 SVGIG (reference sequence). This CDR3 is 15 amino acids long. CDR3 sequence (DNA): TGTGCCTGGAGTGCTGGACAGGGGAGGTTGTACGAGCAGTACTTC. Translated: CAWSAGQGRLYEQYF.

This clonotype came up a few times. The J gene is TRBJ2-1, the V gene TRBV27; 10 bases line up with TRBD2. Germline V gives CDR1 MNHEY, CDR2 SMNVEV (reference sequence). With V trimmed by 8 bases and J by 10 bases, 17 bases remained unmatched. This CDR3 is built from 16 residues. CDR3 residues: CASGGVSLAGEEEQFF. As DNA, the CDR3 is TGTGCCAGCGGGGGGGTCTCTCTAGCGGGAGAAGAAGAGCAGTTCTTC.

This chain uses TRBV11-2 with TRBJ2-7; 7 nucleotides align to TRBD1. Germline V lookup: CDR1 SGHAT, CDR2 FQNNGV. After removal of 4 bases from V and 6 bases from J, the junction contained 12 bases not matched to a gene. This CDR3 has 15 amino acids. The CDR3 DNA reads TGTGCCAGCAGCTACTCCGGGACAGACCATGGCGAGCAGTACTTC. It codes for CASSYSGTDHGEQYF.

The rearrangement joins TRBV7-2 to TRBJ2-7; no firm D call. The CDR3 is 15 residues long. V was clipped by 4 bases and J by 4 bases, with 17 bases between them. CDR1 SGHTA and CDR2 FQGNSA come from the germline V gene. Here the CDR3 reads CASSSSPTSGYEQYF. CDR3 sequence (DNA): TGTGCCAGCAGCTCATCCCCTACGTCGGGTTACGAGCAGTACTTC.

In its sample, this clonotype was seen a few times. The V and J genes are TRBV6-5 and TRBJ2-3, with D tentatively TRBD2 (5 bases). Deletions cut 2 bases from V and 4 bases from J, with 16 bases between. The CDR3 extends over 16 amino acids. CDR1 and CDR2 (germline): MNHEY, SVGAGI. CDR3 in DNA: TGTGCCAGCAGTTACGGTCCGGGGATAATGCCAGATACGCAGTATTTT. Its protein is CASSYGPGIMPDTQYF.

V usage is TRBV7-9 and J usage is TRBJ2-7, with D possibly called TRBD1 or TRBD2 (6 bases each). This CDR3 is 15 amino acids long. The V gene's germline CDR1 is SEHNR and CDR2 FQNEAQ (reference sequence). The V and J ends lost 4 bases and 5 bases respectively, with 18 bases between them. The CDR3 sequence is CASSYRGTRGDEQYF. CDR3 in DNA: TGTGCCAGCAGCTATCGGGGGACAAGGGGCGACGAGCAGTACTTC.

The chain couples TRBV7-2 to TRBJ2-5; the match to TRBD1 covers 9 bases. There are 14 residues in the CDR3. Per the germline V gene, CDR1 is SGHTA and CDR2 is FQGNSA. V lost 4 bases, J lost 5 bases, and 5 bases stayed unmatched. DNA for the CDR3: TGTGCCAGCAGCTCCGGGACAGGGTGGGAGACCCAGTACTTC. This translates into CASSSGTGWETQYF.